The 13 T cell receptor beta chains in this list originate from one sample, sequenced in a study of read filtering for tumor transcriptome and immune sequencing. Molecular barcoded adaptors covering alpha/delta and beta/gamma chains were used on approximately 400 ng RNA. Using its own MiXCR run on the reads, TCRdb lists one record per CDR3 protein. This sample carries 20,000 to 25,000 distinct CDR3 sequences, around 15% of them seen once, and the ten largest clones take around 66%. Material for sequencing was a population of CD138-negative cells sorted from bone marrow. These receptors all come from a donor at least 40 years old with multiple myeloma.

Notes on this clonotype: One base away lies a much larger clone, so this may be a sequencing read error. The chain carries TRBV5-5 and TRBJ2-2; 8 bases fit TRBD2. The germline CDR1 and CDR2 sequences are SGHKS and YYEKEE (reference sequence). The CDR3 is 12 amino acids. In DNA, the CDR3 is TGTGCCAGCAGCTTGAGTAGCGGGGAGCCGTTTTTT. Protein product: CASSLSSGEPFF.

As for this clonotype: A much bigger clone sits one base away, suggesting this may be a read error. Because it lacks the conserved phenylalanine or tryptophan at the end, this CDR3 is likely a read error. This chain connects TRBV19 to TRBJ2-3; D remains unclear. Germline V gives CDR1 LNHDA, CDR2 SQIVND (reference sequence). V shed 5 bases and J shed 2 bases, with 11 bases lying between them. This CDR3 region has 14 residues. The CDR3 DNA is TGTGCCAGTAGTCTTCGACGGACCACAGATACGCAGTATTCT. Translated: CASSLRRTTDTQYS.

This clonotype was picked up a small number of times. The J gene is TRBJ2-1, the V gene TRBV6-5; 11 bases agree with TRBD1. The CDR3 is 16 residues long. The germline V gene encodes CDR1 MNHEY and CDR2 SVGAGI. V was clipped by 6 bases and J by 0 bases; unmatched bases: 4. The CDR3 coding sequence is TGTGCCAGCAGGCCCGGGACAGGGGGCTCCTACAATGAGCAGTTCTTC. This gives the protein CASRPGTGGSYNEQFF.

This clonotype was counted a single time. A far larger clone is off by one base, so a read error is likely. The conserved final phenylalanine or tryptophan is absent from the CDR3, which likely points to a read error. This sequence joins TRBV6-5 and TRBJ2-3; TRBD2 agrees at 16 bases. In germline, CDR1 is MNHEY, CDR2 SVGAGI. This CDR3 is built from 17 residues. V gave up 4 bases and J gave up 2 bases; unmatched junction bases: 3. The CDR3 bases are TGTGCCAGCAGTTTCGGGACTAGCGGGAGGGCCACAGATACGCAGTATTCT. Translated: CASSFGTSGRATDTQYS.

The rearrangement joins TRBV28 to TRBJ2-2; maybe TRBD2 (5 bases). Trimming cost V 3 bases and J 7 bases, with 9 bases left between them. Germline V lookup: CDR1 MDHEN, CDR2 SYDVKM. The CDR3 is 13 amino acids. The CDR3 DNA follows: TGTGCCAGCAGTTTTCTAGCCAACGGGGAGCTGTTTTTT. This gives the protein CASSFLANGELFF.

This clonotype was found many times. The V and J genes are TRBV13 and TRBJ2-2, with D possibly TRBD1 on 6 matching bases. The V and J ends lost 4 bases and 2 bases respectively, with 14 bases between them. The germline gives CDR1 PRHDT, CDR2 FYEKMQ (reference sequence). This CDR3 has 16 amino acids. The CDR3 DNA sequence: TGTGCCAGCAGCTCAAGGGGGTCCTCTAACACCGGGGAGCTGTTTTTT. Protein sequence: CASSSRGSSNTGELFF.

In this sample, this clonotype turned up many times. The gene calls are TRBV20-1 and TRBJ1-5, with 10 bases identical to TRBD1. Germline V lookup: CDR1 DFQATT, CDR2 SNEGSKA (reference sequence). CDR3 size: 13 residues. V dropped 6 bases and J dropped 4; count of bases not matched to a gene: 3. The CDR3 DNA reads TGCAGTGCCTCGGGACAGGGGAATCAGCCCCAGCATTTT. Its protein is CSASGQGNQPQHF.

This clonotype was counted at least ten times. V usage is TRBV6-6 and J usage is TRBJ1-6; 9 positions match TRBD1. Germline CDR1 is MNHNY and CDR2 is SVGAGI (reference sequence). Germline trimming cut 4 bases from V and 8 bases from J; bases unmatched to any gene: 3. This CDR3 is built from 14 residues. CDR3 DNA: TGTGCCAGCAGTTCCGGGACAGGGTATTCACCCCTCCACTTT. Amino acids: CASSSGTGYSPLHF.

In this sample, this clonotype turned up many times. The chain links TRBV29-1 to TRBJ2-6; D unclear. The CDR3 has 16 amino acids. Looked up from germline, CDR1 is SQVTM and CDR2 is ANQGSEA. Trimming removed 3 bases at V and 0 bases at J, with 12 bases between. The CDR3 reads CSVDGQQDSGANVLTF. The CDR3 DNA sequence: TGCAGCGTTGATGGGCAGCAAGACTCTGGGGCCAACGTCCTGACTTTC.

This clonotype was recorded at least ten times. The chain has TRBV20-1 and TRBJ1-2, with unresolved D. With 6 bases removed from V and 6 bases from J, the gap between germline ends came to 20 bases. The CDR3 contains 14 residues. In germline, CDR1 is DFQATT, CDR2 SNEGSKA (reference sequence). CDR3 DNA sequence: TGCAGTGCCAGCCTGGGCAGCTTCACCCATGGCTACACCTTC. Translated: CSASLGSFTHGYTF.

With respect to this clonotype: This sequence is one base from a far larger clone and is likely a read error. The gene calls are TRBV5-8 and TRBJ2-3; D perhaps matches TRBD1 (7 bases). Per the germline V gene, CDR1 is SGHTS and CDR2 is YDEGEE. This CDR3 is built from 16 residues. The CDR3 loop is CAGSWGGDSSTDTQYF. CDR3 sequence (DNA): TGTGCCGGCAGCTGGGGCGGGGACAGCAGCACAGATACGCAGTATTTT.

The chain has TRBV27 and TRBJ2-7; the match to TRBD1 covers 9 bases. After removal of 0 bases from V and 2 bases from J, the junction contained 5 bases not matched to a gene. This CDR3 comprises 16 residues. Germline V gene data show CDR1 as MNHEY and CDR2 as SMNVEV (reference sequence). CDR3 loop: CASSLSSGQGTYEQYF. The CDR3 DNA reads TGTGCCAGCAGTTTATCGTCGGGACAGGGAACCTACGAGCAGTACTTC.

This clonotype showed up just a few times. This is likely an artifact of a read error, given a far larger clone one base away. The chain is built from TRBV7-9 and TRBJ2-3, with TRBD2 matching over 7 bases. The CDR3 loop spans 16 amino acids. From germline, CDR1 is SEHNR and CDR2 FQNEAQ (reference sequence). CDR3 sequence reads: CASSNLGRESADTRYF. CDR3 nucleotides: TGTGCCAGCAGTAATCTCGGGCGGGAGAGCGCAGATACGCGGTATTTT.